A single sample is the source of the 22 T cell receptor beta chains below, sequenced in a study of blood T cells in healthy people across ages. It was with a sample-barcoded 5' primer and a J-beta primer mix that a second PCR of about 6 to 11 cycles was run. TCRdb reprocessed the 5' RACE reads via MiXCR and lists one record per CDR3 protein. The sample lists under 800,000 distinct CDR3 sequences, 20% to 25% occurring once. Sequenced input: blood. These receptors came from a man in his 70s in good health.

The chain combines TRBV20-1 with TRBJ1-2, with D perhaps TRBD1 (6 bases). The CDR3 is made up of 14 amino acids. Deletions cut 3 bases from V and 6 bases from J, with 17 bases between. Per germline, CDR1 DFQATT and CDR2 SNEGSKA (reference sequence). CDR3 DNA sequence: TGCAGTGCTAGGGAAACCGGGACAAGGGATGGCTACACCTTC. This codes for CSARETGTRDGYTF.

This clonotype has only one observation. The chain employs TRBV27 and TRBJ2-1, with D possibly TRBD2 on 5 matching bases. The CDR3 totals 16 residues. Germline lookup yields CDR1 MNHEY and CDR2 SMNVEV (reference sequence). V lost 2 bases and J 4 bases, leaving 15 bases between the germline ends. The CDR3: CASSLAFRTAYNEQFF. The CDR3, as DNA: TGTGCCAGCAGTTTAGCGTTTCGGACTGCATACAATGAGCAGTTCTTC.

The rearrangement links TRBV10-3 to TRBJ1-3, with D hard to call. Trimming stripped 0 bases from V and 0 bases from J, with 6 bases between. Germline V lookup: CDR1 ENHRY, CDR2 SYGVKD. CDR3 length: 15 residues. CDR3 protein: CAISESPSSGNTIYF. Written as DNA, the CDR3 is TGTGCCATCAGTGAGTCTCCCTCCTCTGGAAACACCATATATTTT.

A remark on this clonotype: Compared with germline, one end of the junction differs, possibly owing to a read error. This chain connects TRBV5-1 to TRBJ2-5; no firm D call. The CDR3 sequence is 12 residues long. Germline CDR1 SGHRS, CDR2 YFSETQ. CDR3 region: CASSLIGETPYF. For the CDR3, the DNA is TGCGCCAGCAGCTTGATTGGCGAGACCCCGTACTTC.

The V and J genes are TRBV5-1 and TRBJ2-1, with D perhaps matching TRBD1 or TRBD2 (5 bases each). Germline V gene sequence: CDR1 SGHRS, CDR2 YFSETQ. V was cut by 4 bases and J by 4 bases, with 18 bases left in between. This CDR3 has 16 amino acids. The DNA for the CDR3 is TGCGCCAGCAGCACCCTGGGGGAGAATCTTTACAATGAGCAGTTCTTC. Translating gives CASSTLGENLYNEQFF.

The CDR3 DNA reads as TGCGCCAGCAGCCAAGATAGTGGCGTAGCGGCCCCTTATGGCTACACCTTC. Translated: CASSQDSGVAAPYGYTF. The chain is built from TRBV4-3 and TRBJ1-2, with D uncertain. V lost 0 bases, J lost 5 bases, and 19 bases lay in between. Germline-derived CDR1 and CDR2 are LGHNA and YSLEER. The CDR3 has 17 amino acids.

This clonotype was found many times. V usage is TRBV5-5 and J usage is TRBJ2-5, with D possibly being TRBD1 or TRBD2 (5 bases each). Trimming took 0 bases from V and 2 from J, leaving 11 bases between them. The CDR3 contains 15 residues. Germline-derived CDR1 and CDR2 are SGHKS and YYEKEE (reference sequence). CDR3 protein: CASSLGGVFQETQYF. DNA of the CDR3: TGTGCCAGCAGCTTGGGAGGGGTCTTTCAAGAGACCCAGTACTTC.

This clonotype has just a few counts. The chain has TRBV11-2 and TRBJ2-5, with 15 bases identical to TRBD2. The CDR3 is 17 residues long. Trimming took 5 bases from V and 5 from J; bases not matched to a gene: 9. Germline lookup yields CDR1 SGHAT and CDR2 FQNNGV. CDR3 protein: CASSPRTSGRAEETQYF. In nucleotides, the CDR3 is TGTGCCAGCAGCCCCCGGACTAGCGGGAGGGCCGAGGAGACCCAGTACTTC.

The chain combines TRBV20-1 with TRBJ2-5; D is perhaps TRBD1 (5 bases). Looked up from germline, CDR1 is DFQATT and CDR2 is SNEGSKA (reference sequence). Trimming removed 5 bases from V and 5 bases from J, with 12 bases in between. The CDR3 sequence is 12 residues long. DNA of the CDR3: TGCAGTGCTGAGGACATGAGGGAGACCCAGTACTTC. This translates into CSAEDMRETQYF.

This clonotype was found a few times. The genes are TRBV7-6 and TRBJ2-5; D ambiguous. Trimming took 5 bases from V and 4 from J, leaving 14 bases between them. Germline CDR1 is SGHVS and CDR2 is FNYEAQ. The CDR3 is 14 residues long. CDR3 in amino acids: CASSVSSIRETQYF. CDR3 bases: TGTGCCAGCAGCGTGAGTTCCATTCGAGAGACCCAGTACTTC.

The J gene is TRBJ2-5, the V gene TRBV5-1, with D tentatively TRBD1 (6 bases). Trimming removed 5 bases at V and 5 bases at J, with 19 bases between. Germline CDR1 reads SGHRS; CDR2 reads YFSETQ. This CDR3 contains 15 residues. CDR3 residues: CASSTGQGAVETQYF. In DNA, the CDR3 is TGCGCCAGCAGTACGGGACAAGGAGCTGTGGAGACCCAGTACTTC.

The chain carries TRBV7-2 and TRBJ2-2; D is uncertain. CDR1 and CDR2 (germline): SGHTA, FQGNSA. Trimming stripped 5 bases from V and 7 bases from J, with 14 bases between. This CDR3 region has 14 residues. The DNA of the CDR3 is TGTGCCAGCAGCCCCGGTGGTGGGATCGGGGAGCTGTTTTTT. Translation: CASSPGGGIGELFF.

Note on this clonotype: Possible read error: a much larger clone is one base away. This chain uses TRBV20-1 with TRBJ2-5; D gene unclear. Germline V gene data show CDR1 as DFQATT and CDR2 as SNEGSKA (reference sequence). The CDR3 has 13 residues. The DNA for the CDR3 is TGCGGTGCTCGGTTGACTGGCCAAGAGACCCAGTACTTC. It codes for CGARLTGQETQYF.

This clonotype was counted only a few times. V is TRBV14 and J is TRBJ2-1; 9 bases match TRBD2. CDR1 SGHDN and CDR2 FVKESK come from the germline V gene. The CDR3 has 16 amino acids. With V trimmed by 5 bases and J by 4 bases, 9 bases remained unmatched. The CDR3 spells CASSTLSAGGYNEQFF. The CDR3 nucleotides read TGTGCCAGCAGCACCCTGTCAGCGGGAGGATACAATGAGCAGTTCTTC. Full variable domain (outside the CDR3, taken from reference TRBV14 and TRBJ2-1): EAGVTQFPSHSVIEKGQTVTLRCDPISGHDNLYWYRRVMGKEIKFLLHFVKESKQDESGMPNNRFLAERTGGTYSTLKVQPAELEDSGVYFCASSTLSAGGYNEQFFGPGTRLTVL.

The chain carries TRBV10-3 and TRBJ1-1, with a weak D call TRBD1 (6 bases). The length of the CDR3 is 15 residues. The germline V gene has CDR1 ENHRY and CDR2 SYGVKD. Trimming left V 6 bases short and J 0 bases short, with 14 bases between. CDR3 sequence: CAIRYREGLNTEAFF. The CDR3 DNA reads as TGTGCCATCAGGTACAGGGAAGGGTTGAACACTGAAGCTTTCTTT.

The V call is TRBV20-1, the J call TRBJ1-6; 7 bases align to TRBD1. Looked up from germline, CDR1 is DFQATT and CDR2 is SNEGSKA (reference sequence). Trimming removed 2 bases from V and 8 bases from J; junction bases left unmatched: 9. The CDR3 runs to 15 residues. The CDR3, as DNA: TGCAGTGCTAGACCCCCGGGACAGAGCGATTCACCCCTCCACTTT. This codes for CSARPPGQSDSPLHF.

This clonotype was seen a handful of times. This rearrangement joins TRBV5-1 to TRBJ2-7; 9 positions match TRBD1. The CDR3 contains 16 residues. Germline assignment: CDR1 SGHRS and CDR2 YFSETQ. The V segment lost 2 bases and the J segment 0 bases; nucleotides outside the gene matches: 6. The CDR3, as DNA: TGCGCCAGCAGCTTTGGGACAGGGCCTCTCTCCTACGAGCAGTACTTC. Its translation is CASSFGTGPLSYEQYF. Drawing the rest from reference TRBV5-1 and TRBJ2-7, the complete variable domain is KAGVTQTPRYLIKTRGQQVTLSCSPISGHRSVSWYQQTPGQGLQFLFEYFSETQRNKGNFPGRFSGRQFSNSRSEMNVSTLELGDSALYLCASSFGTGPLSYEQYFGPGTRLTVT.

Comment on this clonotype: One end of the junction does not line up with germline, which may come from a read error. CDR3 DNA: TGTGCTAGCAGTTTAGGGAAAAGCTCCTACAATGAGCAGTTCTTC. Its protein product is CASSLGKSSYNEQFF. V gene TRBV28 combines with J gene TRBJ2-1, with unresolved D. From germline, CDR1 is MDHEN and CDR2 SYDVKM. The CDR3 loop spans 15 amino acids.

This clonotype occurred a few times. The chain has TRBV3-1 and TRBJ2-2; no clear D gene. Per germline, CDR1 LGHDT and CDR2 YNNKEL (reference sequence). This CDR3 has 14 amino acids. V was clipped by 0 bases and J by 6 bases, with 8 bases between them. CDR3 protein: CASSQDKSSGELFF. The DNA for the CDR3 is TGTGCCAGCAGCCAAGATAAGTCGTCCGGGGAGCTGTTTTTT.

This rearrangement joins TRBV10-2 to TRBJ2-1, with 8 bases aligning to TRBD2. V lost 6 bases to trimming and J lost 9 bases; unmatched junction nucleotides: 7. There are 13 residues in the CDR3. Germline lookup yields CDR1 WSHSY and CDR2 SAAADI. CDR3 amino acids: CASSYQAGVEQFF. DNA for the CDR3: TGCGCCAGCAGCTACCAAGCGGGAGTTGAGCAGTTCTTC.

On this clonotype itself: One end of the junction varies from germline; a read error may be responsible. The chain uses TRBV27 and TRBJ2-7; 7 bases are a match to TRBD1. CDR3 size: 15 residues. CDR1 and CDR2 from the germline V gene are MNHEY and SMNVEV (reference sequence). CDR3 protein: CAGSLYYRGPYEQYF. As DNA, the CDR3 is TGTGCCGGCAGTTTATATTACAGGGGTCCCTACGAGCAGTACTTC.

This clonotype was counted a few times. The V gene is TRBV28, the J gene TRBJ2-7, with D unclear. The CDR3 length is 8 residues. Germline V CDR1 and CDR2: MDHEN, SYDVKM. V was pared by 5 bases and J by 7 bases, with 0 bases between. CDR3 bases: TGTGCCAGCAGTGAGCAGTACTTC. Residues: CASSEQYF.